The 15 T cell receptor beta chains below all came from one sample that was sequenced in a study of CD8 T cells in Susac syndrome. An input of about 0.45 to 1 ug of RNA was subjected to reverse transcription using random hexamers. A single record per CDR3 protein comes from TCRdb applying MiXCR to the immunoSEQ multiplex PCR reads. This table has about 76,000 distinct CDR3 sequences, approximately 93% appearing once. Source material: CD8+ T cells from PBMCs. The receptors originated from a human donor with Susac syndrome.

V is TRBV9 and J is TRBJ1-1; 7 bases match TRBD1. The CDR3 consists of 15 residues. Losses at the gene ends were 0 bases for V and 2 bases for J; bases not matched to a gene: 4. CDR1 and CDR2 (germline): SGDLS, YYNGEE. The CDR3 coding sequence is TGTGCCAGCAGCGTAGAAGGGGGCAGCAACACTGAAGCTTTCTTT. Its protein is CASSVEGGSNTEAFF.

The chain joins TRBV6-6 to TRBJ1-4; no firm D call. Germline V CDR1 and CDR2: MNHNY, SVGAGI (reference sequence). The CDR3 runs to 14 residues. V was cut by 4 bases and J by 6 bases, with 12 bases left in between. The CDR3 loop reads CASSSAPGYEKLFF. For the CDR3, the DNA is TGTGCCAGCAGTTCGGCCCCGGGGTATGAAAAACTGTTTTTT.

The genes are TRBV7-2 and TRBJ2-3; tentatively, D is TRBD1 or TRBD2 (7 bases each). This CDR3 is 13 amino acids long. CDR1 SGHTA and CDR2 FQGNSA come from the germline V gene. The germline V and J ends were trimmed by 4 bases and 9 bases, with 14 bases remaining between them. The CDR3, as DNA: TGTGCCAGCAGCTCCCAGGGGGGGGAAACGCAGTATTTT. It codes for CASSSQGGETQYF.

The chain employs TRBV13 and TRBJ2-1; D remains unclear. CDR1 PRHDT and CDR2 FYEKMQ come from the germline V gene (reference sequence). The CDR3 runs to 13 residues. V lost 5 bases, J lost 6 bases, and 11 bases lay in between. CDR3: CASSPLTLNEQFF. Here the CDR3 DNA reads TGTGCCAGCAGCCCCCTAACCCTCAATGAGCAGTTCTTC.

The chain uses TRBV20-1 and TRBJ2-3, with D possibly TRBD1 on 5 matching bases. The CDR3 length is 13 residues. In germline, CDR1 is DFQATT, CDR2 SNEGSKA (reference sequence). Trimming shortened V by 5 bases and J by 2 bases, and 11 bases separated the two germline ends. The CDR3 nucleotides are TGCAGTGCTCGAGGACATCTCACAGATACGCAGTATTTT. Translating gives CSARGHLTDTQYF.

The chain joins TRBV4-2 to TRBJ1-4, with a tentative D call TRBD1 (5 bases). CDR1 is LGHNA, CDR2 YNFKEQ, per germline. V was cut by 0 bases and J by 8 bases, with 16 bases left in between. The CDR3 totals 16 residues. In nucleotides, the CDR3 is TGTGCCAGCAGCCAAGAAGCTCGGGGGTTGGGGGAAAAACTGTTTTTT. It translates to CASSQEARGLGEKLFF.

The chain is built from TRBV12-3 or TRBV12-4 and TRBJ2-3; no reliable D call. The CDR3 runs to 14 residues. Trimming stripped 6 bases from V and 5 bases from J, with 15 bases between. This CDR3 reads CASSPTLHRDTQYF. The CDR3 DNA follows: TGTGCCAGCAGCCCGACCTTACACCGAGATACGCAGTATTTT.

This clonotype was seen a few times. This sequence joins TRBV27 and TRBJ1-6; 10 bases match TRBD1. This CDR3 has 13 amino acids. V dropped 7 bases and J dropped 9; count of bases not matched to a gene: 3. The germline CDR1 and CDR2 sequences are MNHEY and SMNVEV (reference sequence). For the CDR3, the DNA is TGTGCCAGCAAGGGACAGGGGATTTCACCCCTCCACTTT. This translates into CASKGQGISPLHF.

This clonotype was recorded once. This rearrangement joins TRBV9 to TRBJ2-7; D tentatively reads TRBD1 or TRBD2 (7 bases each). Germline CDR1 is SGDLS and CDR2 is YYNGEE. CDR3 size: 17 residues. V was clipped by 3 bases and J by 0 bases, with 19 bases between them. The CDR3 DNA reads as TGTGCCAGCAGCGAGGTCCCAGGGGGGGTCTCCTCCTACGAGCAGTACTTC. This codes for CASSEVPGGVSSYEQYF.

The rearrangement links TRBV5-1 to TRBJ2-3, with 14 bases that match TRBD2. The length of the CDR3 is 17 residues. With V trimmed by 0 bases and J by 1 base, 1 base remained unmatched. Germline V gene sequence: CDR1 SGHRS, CDR2 YFSETQ. The CDR3 DNA reads TGCGCCAGCAGCTTGGCGGGACTAGCGGGGGGCACAGATACGCAGTATTTT. This encodes CASSLAGLAGGTDTQYF.

The chain combines TRBV7-2 with TRBJ2-1; D assignment may be TRBD1 or TRBD2 (5 bases each). Germline V gene data show CDR1 as SGHTA and CDR2 as FQGNSA. The CDR3 sequence is 15 residues long. V dropped 5 bases and J dropped 6 bases, with 17 bases sitting between them. CDR3 DNA sequence: TGTGCCAGCAGCCCCGGAGTAGAGGGGCTCAATGAGCAGTTCTTC. This sequence encodes CASSPGVEGLNEQFF.

The V and J genes are TRBV5-4 and TRBJ2-7, with a tentative D call TRBD1 (5 bases). The V end lost 0 bases, the J end lost 0 bases, and 10 bases lay between the germline ends. Germline V gene sequence: CDR1 SGHNT, CDR2 YYREEE (reference sequence). The CDR3 sequence is 15 residues long. The chain's CDR3 is CASSLVLDSSYEQYF. The CDR3 DNA is TGTGCCAGCAGCTTGGTATTAGACAGCTCCTACGAGCAGTACTTC.

The chain carries TRBV20-1 and TRBJ1-1, with D perhaps matching TRBD1 (5 bases). V dropped 3 bases and J dropped 3 bases, with 11 bases sitting between them. The CDR3 extends over 13 amino acids. The germline V gene encodes CDR1 DFQATT and CDR2 SNEGSKA (reference sequence). CDR3 loop: CSARWGFDTEAFF. The CDR3 region has the DNA TGCAGTGCTAGGTGGGGGTTCGACACTGAAGCTTTCTTT.

J is TRBJ2-7 and V is TRBV19; 10 nucleotides align to TRBD1. The germline CDR1 and CDR2 sequences are LNHDA and SQIVND (reference sequence). V shed 7 bases and J 2 bases; nucleotides not matched to a gene: 5. The CDR3 consists of 14 residues. The CDR3 here is CASKQGQGPYEQYF. CDR3 DNA sequence: TGTGCCAGTAAGCAGGGACAGGGGCCCTACGAGCAGTACTTC.

The chain couples TRBV15 to TRBJ2-7; 12 bases align to TRBD2. The junction had 19 bases not matched to a gene; V was cut back by 6 bases and J by 4 bases. The length of the CDR3 is 19 residues. Germline V gene sequence: CDR1 LNHNV, CDR2 YYDKDF (reference sequence). For the CDR3, the DNA is TGTGCCACCAGTGATGGACTAGCGGGAATTTTGGGTTCCCGATACGAGCAGTACTTC. Its translation is CATSDGLAGILGSRYEQYF. The variable domain in full, completed from reference TRBV15 and TRBJ2-7, reads DAMVIQNPRYQVTQFGKPVTLSCSQTLNHNVMYWYQQKSSQAPKLLFHYYDKDFNNEADTPDNFQSRRPNTSFCFLDIRSPGLGDTAMYLCATSDGLAGILGSRYEQYFGPGTRLTVT.